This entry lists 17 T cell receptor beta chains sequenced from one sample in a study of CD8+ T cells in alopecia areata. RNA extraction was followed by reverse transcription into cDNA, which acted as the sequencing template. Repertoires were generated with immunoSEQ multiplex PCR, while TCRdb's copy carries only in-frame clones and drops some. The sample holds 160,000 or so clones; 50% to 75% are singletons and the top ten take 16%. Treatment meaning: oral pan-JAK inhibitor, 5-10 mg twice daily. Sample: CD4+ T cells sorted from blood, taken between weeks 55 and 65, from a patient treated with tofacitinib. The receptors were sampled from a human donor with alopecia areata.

CDR3 sequence reads: CASSQTDTQYF. The CDR3 region has the DNA TGTGCCAGCAGCCAGACAGATACGCAGTATTTT. V is TRBV6-6 and J is TRBJ2-3; no reliable D call. Trimming took 6 bases from V and 3 from J, leaving 4 bases between them. Per germline, CDR1 MNHNY and CDR2 SVGAGI (reference sequence). This CDR3 is 11 amino acids long.

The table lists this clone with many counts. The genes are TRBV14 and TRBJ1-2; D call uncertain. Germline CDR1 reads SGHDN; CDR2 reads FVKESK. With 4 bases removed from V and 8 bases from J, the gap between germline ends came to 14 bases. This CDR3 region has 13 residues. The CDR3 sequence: CASSRDRAGGYTF. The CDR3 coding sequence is TGTGCCAGCAGCCGAGACCGAGCGGGGGGCTACACCTTC.

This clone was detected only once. Here the CDR3 DNA reads TGCAGCGCCTCCCATAGACTATCCCCTAGCGAGCAGTACTTC. This gives the protein CSASHRLSPSEQYF. The chain joins TRBV29-1 to TRBJ2-7, with D possibly TRBD2 on 5 matching bases. The ends were cut back, 7 bases at V and 6 bases at J, with 22 bases in the middle. The germline V gene encodes CDR1 SQVTM and CDR2 ANQGSEA. The length of the CDR3 is 14 residues.

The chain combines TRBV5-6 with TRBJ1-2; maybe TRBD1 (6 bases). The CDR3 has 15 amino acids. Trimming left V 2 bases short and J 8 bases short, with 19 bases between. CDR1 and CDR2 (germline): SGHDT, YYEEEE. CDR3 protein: CASSFRGAAGSGYTF. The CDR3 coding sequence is TGTGCCAGCAGCTTCCGGGGGGCGGCCGGATCGGGCTACACCTTC.

CDR3 nucleotides: TGTGCCACCAGCAGAGATTCCTTATCAGAGACCCAGTACTTC. Encoded protein: CATSRDSLSETQYF. The rearrangement links TRBV15 to TRBJ2-5; D is undetermined. Trimming took 0 bases from V and 4 from J, leaving 9 bases between them. Germline V gene data show CDR1 as LNHNV and CDR2 as YYDKDF (reference sequence). The CDR3 sequence is 14 residues long. Full variable domain (remainder filled in from reference TRBV15 and TRBJ2-5): DAMVIQNPRYQVTQFGKPVTLSCSQTLNHNVMYWYQQKSSQAPKLLFHYYDKDFNNEADTPDNFQSRRPNTSFCFLDIRSPGLGDTAMYLCATSRDSLSETQYFGPGTRLLVL.

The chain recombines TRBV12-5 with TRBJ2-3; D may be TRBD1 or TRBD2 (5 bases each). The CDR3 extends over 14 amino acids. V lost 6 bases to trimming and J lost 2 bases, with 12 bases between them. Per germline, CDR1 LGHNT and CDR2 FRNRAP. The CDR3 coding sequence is TGTGCTAGTGGCAAGGGACGGTTCACAGATACGCAGTATTTT. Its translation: CASGKGRFTDTQYF.

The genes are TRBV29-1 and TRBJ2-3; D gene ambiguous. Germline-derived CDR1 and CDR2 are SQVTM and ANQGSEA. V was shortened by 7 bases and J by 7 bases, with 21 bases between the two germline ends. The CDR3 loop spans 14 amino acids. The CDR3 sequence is CSGRPTLPHNTQYF. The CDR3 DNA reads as TGCAGCGGCCGCCCCACGCTGCCCCATAATACGCAGTATTTT.

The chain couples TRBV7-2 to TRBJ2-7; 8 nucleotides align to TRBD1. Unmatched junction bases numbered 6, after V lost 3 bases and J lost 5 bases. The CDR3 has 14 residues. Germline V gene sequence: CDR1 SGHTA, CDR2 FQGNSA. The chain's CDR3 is CASSFDRGVHEQYF. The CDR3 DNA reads TGTGCCAGCAGCTTCGACAGGGGAGTCCACGAGCAGTACTTC.

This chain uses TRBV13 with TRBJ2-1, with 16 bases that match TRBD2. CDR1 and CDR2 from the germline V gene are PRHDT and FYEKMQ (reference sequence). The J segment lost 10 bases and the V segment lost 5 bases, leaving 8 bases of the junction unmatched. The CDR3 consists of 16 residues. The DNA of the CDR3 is TGTGCCAGCAGCCCCGGGACTAGCGGGGGGGGAAGGGAGCAGTTCTTC. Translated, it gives CASSPGTSGGGREQFF.

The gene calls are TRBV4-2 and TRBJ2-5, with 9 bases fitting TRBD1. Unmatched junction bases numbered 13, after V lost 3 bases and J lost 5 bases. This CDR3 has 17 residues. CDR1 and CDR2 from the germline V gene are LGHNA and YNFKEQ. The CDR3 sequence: CASSHLKQGAAPETQYF. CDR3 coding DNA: TGTGCCAGCAGCCACCTTAAACAGGGGGCAGCGCCGGAGACCCAGTACTTC.

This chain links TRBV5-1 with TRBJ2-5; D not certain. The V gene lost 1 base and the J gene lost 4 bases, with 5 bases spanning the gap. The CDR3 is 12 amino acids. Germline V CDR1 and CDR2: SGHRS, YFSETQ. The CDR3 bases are TGCGCCAGCAGCTTGATAGCAGAGACCCAGTACTTC. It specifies CASSLIAETQYF. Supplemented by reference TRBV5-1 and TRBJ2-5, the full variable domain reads KAGVTQTPRYLIKTRGQQVTLSCSPISGHRSVSWYQQTPGQGLQFLFEYFSETQRNKGNFPGRFSGRQFSNSRSEMNVSTLELGDSALYLCASSLIAETQYFGPGTRLLVL.

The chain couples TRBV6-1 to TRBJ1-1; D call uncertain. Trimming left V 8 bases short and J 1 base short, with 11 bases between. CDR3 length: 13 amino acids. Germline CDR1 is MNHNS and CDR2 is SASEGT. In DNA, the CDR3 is TGTGCCAGCCGACGCCCCTGGAACACTGAAGCTTTCTTT. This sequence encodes CASRRPWNTEAFF.

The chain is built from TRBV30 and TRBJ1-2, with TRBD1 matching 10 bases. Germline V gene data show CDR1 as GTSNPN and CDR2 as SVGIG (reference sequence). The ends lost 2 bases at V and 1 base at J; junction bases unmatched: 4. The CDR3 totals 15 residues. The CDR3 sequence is CAWSPTGGHNYGYTF. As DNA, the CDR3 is TGTGCCTGGAGTCCGACAGGGGGCCATAACTATGGCTACACCTTC.

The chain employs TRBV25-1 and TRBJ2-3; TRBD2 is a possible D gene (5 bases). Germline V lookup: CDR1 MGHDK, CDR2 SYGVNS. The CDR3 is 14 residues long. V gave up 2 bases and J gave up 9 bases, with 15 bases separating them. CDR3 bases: TGTGCCAGCAGTGAAGAGGGATCTCGGAGGACGCAGTATTTT. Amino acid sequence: CASSEEGSRRTQYF.

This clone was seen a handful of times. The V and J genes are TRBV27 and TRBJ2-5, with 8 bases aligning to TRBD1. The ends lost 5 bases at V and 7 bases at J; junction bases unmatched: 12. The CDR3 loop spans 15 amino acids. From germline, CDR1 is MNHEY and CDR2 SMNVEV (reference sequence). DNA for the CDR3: TGTGCCAGCAGTCCGGATACAGGGGGTAGTGGGACCCAGTACTTC. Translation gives CASSPDTGGSGTQYF.

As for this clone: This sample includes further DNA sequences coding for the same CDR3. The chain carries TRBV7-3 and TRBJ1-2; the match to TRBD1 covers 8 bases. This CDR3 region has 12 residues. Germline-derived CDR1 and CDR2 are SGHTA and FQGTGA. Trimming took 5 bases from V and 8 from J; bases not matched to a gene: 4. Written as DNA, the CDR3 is TGTGCCAGCAGCCCCGGACAGGGAGGCTACACCTTC. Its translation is CASSPGQGGYTF.

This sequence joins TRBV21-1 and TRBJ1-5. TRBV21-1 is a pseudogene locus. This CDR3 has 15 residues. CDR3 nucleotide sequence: TGTGCCAGCAGCAAAGGTGCATTGGGCAATCAGCCCCAGCATTTT. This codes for CASSKGALGNQPQHF.